This T cell receptor beta chain was obtained from a study of beta chain features in type 1 diabetes. Between the trimmed V and J ends, which lost 8 bases and 7 bases, there was a span of 20 bases. Germline V gene lookup returns CDR1 MDHEN and CDR2 SYDVKM. The CDR3 sequence is 14 residues long. As every portion of the isolated RNA was reverse transcribed, the sequencing read expressed TCRB transcripts. Clones were sequenced by immunoSEQ multiplex PCR, and TCRdb holds only the in-frame ones, with some missing. The sample carries some 99,000 clones, about 40% recorded once. The chain is built from TRBV28 and TRBJ1-2, with no clear D. The sample taken for sequencing was stem cell memory CD4+ T cells from blood. The TCR was taken from a woman between 18 and 29 years old in good health. CDR3 region: CASGKSSQVPGYTF. The CDR3 nucleotides are TGTGCCAGCGGAAAGAGTTCTCAGGTCCCTGGCTACACCTTC.